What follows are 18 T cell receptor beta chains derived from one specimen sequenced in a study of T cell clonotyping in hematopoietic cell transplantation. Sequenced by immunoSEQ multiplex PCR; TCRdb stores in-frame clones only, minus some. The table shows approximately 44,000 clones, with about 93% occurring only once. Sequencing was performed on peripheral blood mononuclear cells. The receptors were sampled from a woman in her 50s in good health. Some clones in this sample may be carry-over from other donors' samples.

The CDR3 loop reads CASSRRDGETQYF. CDR3 bases: TGCGCCAGCAGCCGGAGGGACGGAGAGACCCAGTACTTC. The chain uses TRBV4-1 and TRBJ2-5; possibly TRBD2 for D (6 bases). Germline V gives CDR1 MGHRA, CDR2 YSYEKL. The V end was cut by 4 bases, the J end by 4 bases, with 10 bases between. CDR3 length equals 13 residues.

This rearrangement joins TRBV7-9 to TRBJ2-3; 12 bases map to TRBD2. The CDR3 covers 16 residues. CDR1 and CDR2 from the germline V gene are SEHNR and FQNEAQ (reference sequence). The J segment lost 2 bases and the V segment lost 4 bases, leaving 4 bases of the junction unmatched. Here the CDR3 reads CASSSGLAGFTDTQYF. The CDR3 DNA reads TGTGCCAGCAGCTCCGGACTAGCGGGGTTCACAGATACGCAGTATTTT.

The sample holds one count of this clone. CDR3 in amino acids: CASSLRFQPQHF. The CDR3, as DNA: TGTGCCAGCAGTTTGCGGTTTCAGCCCCAGCATTTT. The chain employs TRBV28 and TRBJ1-5; D ambiguous. The CDR3 extends over 12 amino acids. Per the germline V gene, CDR1 is MDHEN and CDR2 is SYDVKM. V was shortened by 3 bases and J by 6 bases, with 6 bases between the two germline ends.

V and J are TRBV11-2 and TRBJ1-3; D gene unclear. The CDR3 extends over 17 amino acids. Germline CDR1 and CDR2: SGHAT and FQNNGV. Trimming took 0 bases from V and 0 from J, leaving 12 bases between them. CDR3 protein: CASSLDSGGISGNTIYF. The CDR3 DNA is TGTGCCAGCAGCTTAGACTCAGGTGGAATCTCTGGAAACACCATATATTTT. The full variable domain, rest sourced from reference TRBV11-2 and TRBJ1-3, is EAGVAQSPRYKIIEKRQSVAFWCNPISGHATLYWYQQILGQGPKLLIQFQNNGVVDDSQLPKDRFSAERLKGVDSTLKIQPAKLEDSAVYLCASSLDSGGISGNTIYFGEGSWLTVV.

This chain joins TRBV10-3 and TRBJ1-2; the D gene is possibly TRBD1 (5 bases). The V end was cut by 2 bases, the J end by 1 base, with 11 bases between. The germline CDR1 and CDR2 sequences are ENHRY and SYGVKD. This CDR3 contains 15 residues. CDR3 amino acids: CAISEPRDVNYGYTF. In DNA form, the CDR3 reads TGTGCCATCAGTGAGCCCCGGGACGTTAACTATGGCTACACCTTC.

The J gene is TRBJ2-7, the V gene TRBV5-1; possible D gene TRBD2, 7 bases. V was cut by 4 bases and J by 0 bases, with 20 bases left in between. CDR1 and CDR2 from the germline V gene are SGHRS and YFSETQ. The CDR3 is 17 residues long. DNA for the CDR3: TGCGCCAGCAGCCCGAGGTCGGGGGGCGGCTCCTCCTACGAGCAGTACTTC. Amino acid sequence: CASSPRSGGGSSYEQYF. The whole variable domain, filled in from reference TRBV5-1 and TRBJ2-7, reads KAGVTQTPRYLIKTRGQQVTLSCSPISGHRSVSWYQQTPGQGLQFLFEYFSETQRNKGNFPGRFSGRQFSNSRSEMNVSTLELGDSALYLCASSPRSGGGSSYEQYFGPGTRLTVT.

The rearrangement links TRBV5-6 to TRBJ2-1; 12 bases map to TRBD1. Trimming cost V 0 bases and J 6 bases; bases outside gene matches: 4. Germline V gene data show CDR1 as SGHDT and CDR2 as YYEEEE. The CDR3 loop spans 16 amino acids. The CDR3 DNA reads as TGTGCCAGCAGCTTGGGGGACAGGGGGCGGATCAATGAGCAGTTCTTC. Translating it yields CASSLGDRGRINEQFF.

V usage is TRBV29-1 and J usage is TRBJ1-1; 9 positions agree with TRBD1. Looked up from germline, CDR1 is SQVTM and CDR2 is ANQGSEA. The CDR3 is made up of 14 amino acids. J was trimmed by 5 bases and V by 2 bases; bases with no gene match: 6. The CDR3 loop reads CSVESGTGRTEAFF. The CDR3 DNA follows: TGCAGCGTTGAATCCGGGACAGGGAGGACTGAAGCTTTCTTT.

The CDR3 DNA reads as TGTGCCAGCAGCTTAGACAGGTATCAGCCCCAGCATTTT. Protein product: CASSLDRYQPQHF. The chain couples TRBV7-2 to TRBJ1-5; TRBD1 might be the D (5 bases). V was clipped by 1 base and J by 5 bases, with 6 bases between them. Germline CDR1 is SGHTA and CDR2 is FQGNSA. CDR3 size: 13 residues.

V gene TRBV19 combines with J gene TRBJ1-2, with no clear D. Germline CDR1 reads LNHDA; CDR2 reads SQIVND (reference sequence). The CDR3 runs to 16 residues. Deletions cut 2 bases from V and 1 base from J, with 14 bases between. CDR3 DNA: TGTGCCAGTAGTATATCTGGGTCCCGCGTTAACTATGGCTACACCTTC. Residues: CASSISGSRVNYGYTF.

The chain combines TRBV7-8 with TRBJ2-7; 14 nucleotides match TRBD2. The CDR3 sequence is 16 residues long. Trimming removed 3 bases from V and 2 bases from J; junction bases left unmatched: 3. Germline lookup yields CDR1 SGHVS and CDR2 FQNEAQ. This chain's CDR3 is CASSLTSGGAPYEQYF. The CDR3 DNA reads TGTGCCAGCAGCTTGACTAGCGGGGGGGCCCCCTACGAGCAGTACTTC. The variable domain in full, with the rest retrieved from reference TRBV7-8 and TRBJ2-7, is GAGVSQSPRYKVAKRGQDVALRCDPISGHVSLFWYQQALGQGPEFLTYFQNEAQLDKSGLPSDRFFAERPEGSVSTLKIQRTQQEDSAVYLCASSLTSGGAPYEQYFGPGTRLTVT.

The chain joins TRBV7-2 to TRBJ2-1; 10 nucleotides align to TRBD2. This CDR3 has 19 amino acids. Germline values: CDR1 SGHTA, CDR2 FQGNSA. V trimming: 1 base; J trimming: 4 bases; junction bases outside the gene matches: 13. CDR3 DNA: TGTGCCAGCAGCTTAGTGGGGTCGTCTAGCGGGGGCTTTTACAATGAGCAGTTCTTC. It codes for CASSLVGSSSGGFYNEQFF. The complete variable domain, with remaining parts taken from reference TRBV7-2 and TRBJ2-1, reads GAGVSQSPSNKVTEKGKDVELRCDPISGHTALYWYRQSLGQGLEFLIYFQGNSAPDKSGLPSDRFSAERTGGSVSTLTIQRTQQEDSAVYLCASSLVGSSSGGFYNEQFFGPGTRLTVL.

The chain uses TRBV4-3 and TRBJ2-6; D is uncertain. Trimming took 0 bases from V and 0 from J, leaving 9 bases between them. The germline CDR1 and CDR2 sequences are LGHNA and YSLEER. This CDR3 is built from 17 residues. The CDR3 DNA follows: TGCGCCAGCAGCCAAGAGTGGATGTTCTCTGGGGCCAACGTCCTGACTTTC. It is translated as CASSQEWMFSGANVLTF.

The CDR3 DNA is TGTGCCAGCAGCCCCACAGGGTTCACCGGGGAGCTGTTTTTT. Translated, it gives CASSPTGFTGELFF. The chain couples TRBV2 to TRBJ2-2, with D perhaps matching TRBD1 (6 bases). This CDR3 contains 14 residues. Germline loops: CDR1 SNHLY, CDR2 FYNNEI. Trimming removed 6 bases at V and 4 bases at J, with 12 bases between.

The CDR3 bases are TGTGCCAGCAGTTACAGGGGAATCGAAAACACTGAAGCTTTCTTT. This encodes CASSYRGIENTEAFF. This chain uses TRBV27 with TRBJ1-1; 7 bases match TRBD1. The CDR3 is 15 residues long. Germline trimming cut 4 bases from V and 2 bases from J; bases unmatched to any gene: 7. Germline values: CDR1 MNHEY, CDR2 SMNVEV (reference sequence).

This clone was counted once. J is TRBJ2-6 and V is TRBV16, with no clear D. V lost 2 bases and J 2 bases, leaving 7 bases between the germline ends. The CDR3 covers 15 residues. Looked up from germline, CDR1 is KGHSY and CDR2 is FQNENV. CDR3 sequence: CASSQGVTGANVLTF. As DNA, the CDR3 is TGTGCCAGCAGCCAAGGGGTTACTGGGGCCAACGTCCTGACTTTC. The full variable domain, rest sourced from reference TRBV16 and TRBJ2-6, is GEEVAQTPKHLVRGEGQKAKLYCAPIKGHSYVFWYQQVLKNEFKFLISFQNENVFDETGMPKERFSAKCLPNSPCSLEIQATKLEDSAVYFCASSQGVTGANVLTFGAGSRLTVL.

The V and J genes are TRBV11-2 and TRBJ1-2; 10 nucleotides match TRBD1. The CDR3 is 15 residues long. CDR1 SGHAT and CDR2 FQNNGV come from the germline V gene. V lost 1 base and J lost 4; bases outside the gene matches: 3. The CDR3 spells CASSLGQGAIYGYTF. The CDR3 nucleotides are TGTGCCAGCAGCTTAGGACAGGGGGCGATCTATGGCTACACCTTC.

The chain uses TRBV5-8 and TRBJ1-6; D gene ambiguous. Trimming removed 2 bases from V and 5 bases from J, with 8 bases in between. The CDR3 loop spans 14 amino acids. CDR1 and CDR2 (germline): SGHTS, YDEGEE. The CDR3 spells CASSFEQHNSPLHF. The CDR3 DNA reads TGTGCCAGCAGCTTTGAACAACATAATTCACCCCTCCACTTT.